This note documents a single T cell receptor (beta chain) sequence. This sample is part of a study of identical twins' blood T cells. Germline V gene lookup returns CDR1 LNHDA and CDR2 SQIVND (reference sequence). The length of the CDR3 is 14 residues. Trimming took 4 bases from V and 5 from J; bases not matched to a gene: 5. TCRdb used MiXCR to reprocess the 5' RACE reads, holding one entry per CDR3 protein. There are roughly 380,000 distinct CDR3 sequences in the sample; under 30% occur only once, and 5.5% to 6.5% lies in the top ten. The genes are TRBV19 and TRBJ1-1; 9 bases agree with TRBD1. The sequencing input was PBMCs. The clonotype comes from a woman aged 18-49 years in good health. CDR3 nucleotides: TGTGCCAGTAGTAGCGGGACAGGGATAACTGAAGCTTTCTTT. Translation: CASSSGTGITEAFF.